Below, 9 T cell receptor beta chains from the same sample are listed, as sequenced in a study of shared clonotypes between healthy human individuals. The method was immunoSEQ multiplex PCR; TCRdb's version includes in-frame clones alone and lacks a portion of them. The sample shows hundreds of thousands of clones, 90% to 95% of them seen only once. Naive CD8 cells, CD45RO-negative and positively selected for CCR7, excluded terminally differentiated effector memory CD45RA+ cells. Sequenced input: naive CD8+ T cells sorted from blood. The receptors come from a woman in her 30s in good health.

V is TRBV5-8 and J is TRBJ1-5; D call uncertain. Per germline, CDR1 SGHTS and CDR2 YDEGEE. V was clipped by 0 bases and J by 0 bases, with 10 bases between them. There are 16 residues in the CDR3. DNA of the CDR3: TGTGCCAGCAGCTTGGGCGGGGATTATAGCAATCAGCCCCAGCATTTT. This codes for CASSLGGDYSNQPQHF.

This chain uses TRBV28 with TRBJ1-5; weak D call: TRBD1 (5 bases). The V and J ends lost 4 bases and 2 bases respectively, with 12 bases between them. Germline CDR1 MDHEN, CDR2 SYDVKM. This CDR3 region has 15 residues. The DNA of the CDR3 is TGTGCCAGCAGTTCACGGGGCCGTGGCAATCAGCCCCAGCATTTT. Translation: CASSSRGRGNQPQHF.

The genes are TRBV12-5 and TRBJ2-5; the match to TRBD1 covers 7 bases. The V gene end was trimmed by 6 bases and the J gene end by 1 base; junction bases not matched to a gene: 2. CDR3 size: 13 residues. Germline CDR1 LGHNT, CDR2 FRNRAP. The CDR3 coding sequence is TGTGCTAGTGGACGGGACAGCCAAGAGACCCAGTACTTC. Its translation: CASGRDSQETQYF.

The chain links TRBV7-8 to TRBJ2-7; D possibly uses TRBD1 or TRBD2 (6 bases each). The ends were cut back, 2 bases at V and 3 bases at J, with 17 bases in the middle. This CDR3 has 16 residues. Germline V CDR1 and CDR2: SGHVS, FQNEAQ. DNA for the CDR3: TGTGCCAGCAGCTTACCCCCCAGGCGGGGACACTACGAGCAGTACTTC. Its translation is CASSLPPRRGHYEQYF.

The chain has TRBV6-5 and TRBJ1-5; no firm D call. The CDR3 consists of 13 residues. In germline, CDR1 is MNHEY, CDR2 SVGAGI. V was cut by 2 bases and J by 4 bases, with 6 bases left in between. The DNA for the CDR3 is TGTGCCAGCAGTTACGAGTGGAATCAGCCCCAGCATTTT. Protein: CASSYEWNQPQHF.

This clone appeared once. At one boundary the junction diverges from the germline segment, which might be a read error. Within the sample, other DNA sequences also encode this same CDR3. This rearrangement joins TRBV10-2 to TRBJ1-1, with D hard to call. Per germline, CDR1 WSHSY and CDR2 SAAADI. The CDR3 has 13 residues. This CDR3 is CASSDSVLTEAFF. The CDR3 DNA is TGCGCTAGCAGTGATTCGGTACTCACTGAAGCTTTCTTT.

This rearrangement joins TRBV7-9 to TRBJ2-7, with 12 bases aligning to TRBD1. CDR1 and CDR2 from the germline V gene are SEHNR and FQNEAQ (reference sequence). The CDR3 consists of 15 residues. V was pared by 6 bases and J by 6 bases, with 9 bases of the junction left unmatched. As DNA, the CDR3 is TGTGCCAGCAGTCAGCCGGGACAGGGGGCACTCGAGCAGTACTTC. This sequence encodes CASSQPGQGALEQYF.

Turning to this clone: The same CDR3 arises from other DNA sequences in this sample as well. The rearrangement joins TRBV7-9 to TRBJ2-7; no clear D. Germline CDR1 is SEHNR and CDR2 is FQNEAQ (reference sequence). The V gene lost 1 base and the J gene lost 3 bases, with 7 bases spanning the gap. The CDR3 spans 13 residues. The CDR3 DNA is TGTGCCAGCAGCTTAGTTGACGGCTACGAGCAGTACTTC. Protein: CASSLVDGYEQYF.

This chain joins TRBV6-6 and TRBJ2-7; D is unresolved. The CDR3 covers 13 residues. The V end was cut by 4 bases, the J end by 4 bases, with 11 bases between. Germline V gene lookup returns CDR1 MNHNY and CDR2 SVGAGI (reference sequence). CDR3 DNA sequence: TGTGCCAGCAGTTTCACAGACCAGTACGAGCAGTACTTC. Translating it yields CASSFTDQYEQYF.